The entry below describes one T cell receptor beta chain. Antigen: not known. The data belong to a study of T cell responses to AZD1222 COVID-19 vaccine. Study findings and constraints: A mostly white British donor set with more females was recruited, and clonal diversity was possibly underestimated.

There are 13 residues in the CDR3. The V gene lost 4 bases and the J gene lost 9 bases, with 13 bases spanning the gap. Germline V lookup: CDR1 MGHRA, CDR2 YSYEKL. Produced via immunoSEQ multiplex PCR; TCRdb's table is partial and in-frame only. The sample lists about 180,000 clones; around 90% were seen once. This sequence originates from an adult in good health. The starting material was peripheral blood, obtained on day 0 of AZD1222 vaccination. This sequence joins TRBV4-1 and TRBJ2-1, with D possibly matching TRBD2 (5 bases). CDR3 sequence (DNA): TGCGCCAGCAGCCCCCTCGGAGGTAGTGAGCAGTTCTTC. It encodes CASSPLGGSEQFF.